Given below is one T cell receptor (beta chain) in context. Its specificity is unknown. The source of the sample is a study of T cell repertoires in cytomegalovirus infection. The wider study: Through public TCR beta signatures, both CMV infection and matching HLA type were indicated. The study's findings and limits: The study found HLA-C-restricted CMV-specific TCR beta clonotypes dominating the ex vivo response. The cumulative frequency of public TCR beta families identified carriers of CMV plus the relevant HLA.

MiXCR, run by TCRdb on the reads, gives a single entry per CDR3 protein. Among some 500,000 distinct CDR3 sequences listed, approximately 40% were seen once. The TCR was taken from a human donor in good health (CMV status not recorded). Some clones in this sample may be carry-over from other donors' samples. The source material was cultured PBMCs, sampled from culture after CMV antigen stimulation.

Here the CDR3 reads CASSIGSHSGGYTF. CDR3 DNA sequence: TGTGCCAGTAGTATAGGCTCCCACAGCGGGGGCTACACCTTC. V and J are TRBV19 and TRBJ1-2; D remains unclear. Between the trimmed V and J ends, which lost 1 base and 8 bases, there was a span of 14 bases. The CDR3 covers 14 residues. Per the germline V gene, CDR1 is LNHDA and CDR2 is SQIVND (reference sequence). The full variable domain, completed using reference TRBV19 and TRBJ1-2, is DGGITQSPKYLFRKEGQNVTLSCEQNLNHDAMYWYRQDPGQGLRLIYYSQIVNDFQKGDIAEGYSVSREKKESFPLTVTSAQKNPTAFYLCASSIGSHSGGYTFGSGTRLTVV.